The following is a T cell receptor (beta chain) sequence with its context. The germline V gene encodes CDR1 SGHKS and CDR2 YYEKEE (reference sequence). This CDR3 comprises 16 residues. The germline V and J ends were trimmed by 2 bases and 5 bases, with 19 bases remaining between them. The data derive from a study of T cell changes during pregnancy in multiple sclerosis. Repertoires were generated with immunoSEQ multiplex PCR, while TCRdb's copy carries only in-frame clones and drops some. The table includes around 33,000 clones, more than 75% detected once. This sequence joins TRBV5-5 and TRBJ1-1, with D possibly TRBD1 on 6 matching bases. The receptor's source is a female donor in good health, enrolled as a control in a pregnancy study. Sequences were derived from peripheral blood, sampled in the third trimester of pregnancy. The CDR3 DNA sequence: TGTGCCAGCAGCTTACAGGGTAGGGCCAAACAAACTGAAGCTTTCTTT. It is translated as CASSLQGRAKQTEAFF.